This T cell receptor (beta chain) was profiled in a study of cytomegalovirus exposure and HLA in healthy donors (dated by TCRdb to about 2017). Turning to the overall study: An earlier analysis of more than 550 of the donors reported under 300 Gb of sequence data and around 120 million unique TCR beta sequences obtained from around 180 million T cells. About 300 gigabases of sequencing data and approximately 85 million unique TCR sequences were included in an early release covering 550 to 800 HLA-typed donors. Of the 398 genotyped donors, around 81% fell in the genetic ancestry cluster associated with self-reported Caucasian donors. The study was designed to test whether signatures of past pathogen exposure could be identified by cataloging public T cell receptors. The study used immunosequencing to profile the T cell repertoires of approximately 690 subjects and linked those repertoires to cytomegalovirus serostatus. Along with the approximately 620-subject first cohort, a separate validation cohort of about 110 different subjects was used. To predict cytomegalovirus infection status, the study combined high-throughput TCR immunosequencing, statistical association of individual TCRs with disease status, and machine learning. To study patterns of TCR occurrence, a later analysis re-analyzed previously published TCR beta repertoires from more than 550 donors and added high-resolution HLA genotyping. Rather than using new phenotypic data, the later analysis identified candidate immune exposures from TCR beta sequences and from how often those sequences occurred across donors. An earlier analysis of 587 of the donors used high-throughput TCR beta sequencing to judge whether each TCR beta V gene segment behaved as functional or pseudogenic. Alongside the repertoire data, information on donor age, sex, ethnicity and CMV serostatus was compiled. A later genetic analysis took genome-wide SNP genotypes for about 55% of the roughly 670 donors and used that subset as a discovery cohort. All discovery cohort repertoires had been generated on a single sequencing platform. HLA typing included class I and class II loci at four-digit resolution. Typing coverage differed by locus: A, B, C, DRB1 and DQB1 were typed in roughly 629-640 donors, DQA1 in about 500, DPA1 in around 600, and DPB1 in 472. Several DR-DQ haplotypes were treated as single units for association and clustering because of strong linkage in the cohort. Across 300 to 500 genotyped donors of the cohort, an average of roughly 250,000 unique TCR beta nucleotide sequences per donor were sequenced, and 15% to 20% of those sequences were non-productive.

Including the terminal cysteine and phenylalanine, the CDR3 comprises 17 residues. Only the CDR3 region is kept as DNA, spanning 51 bases read in frame from base 1. Between the V and J ends, shortened by 5 bases and 0 bases respectively, the junction contains 17 bases. CDR1 is given as SGHTA and CDR2 as FQGNSA, both from the germline V gene. The research as a whole found: The study gave a list of 150 to 200 TCR beta chains associated with cytomegalovirus. A later genetic analysis associated a missense DCLRE1C variant with V-gene and J-gene trimming of TCR beta chains, and an independent cohort replicated the association. Because HLA typing was missing for some donors at each locus, association tests included only the typed subset. According to a later genetic analysis, donors in an Asian-associated ancestry cluster had fewer N-insertions in productive TCRs than the approximately 610-donor mean. Presence/absence analyses assumed roughly uniform sequencing depth across donors, an assumption that may not hold. A further reported finding was that TCR beta sequences accurately predicted the HLA-A and HLA-B alleles for most subjects in the first cohort. Some IMGT-functional V segments, including TRBV6-2 and TRBV6-3, could not be distinguished by the 87-base-pair reads and were therefore excluded. In a later analysis, several top co-occurrence clusters were reported to appear linked to parvovirus B19, influenza, CMV and Epstein-Barr virus. The earlier analysis of approximately 540 of the donors excluded 15 to 20 rarely observed V segments, including chromosome 9 orphons, because counts were too low. Broadly in line with IMGT annotations, most TCR beta V segments showed up in productive rearrangements about 90% or about 30% of the time in an earlier analysis of a few hundred of the donors. Immune exposure information for the cohort was limited to CMV serostatus. In a later analysis, around 17,000 TCR beta sequences were associated with specific HLA alleles at a false discovery rate of 0.05. According to the authors, the approach could potentially be generalized to other disease states and immunological phenotypes. The sequencing pipeline was judged likely to have produced a cluster of highly shared sequence variants as a technical artifact. In a later analysis, HLA-associated TCR beta chains were found to be more clonally expanded and to have lower generation probabilities than equally common non-associated chains. Assigning TCR associations to individual alleles was difficult when HLA alleles, especially DR and DQ, strongly co-occurred. Correlated functional status among segregating V segments might be attributable to linkage disequilibrium, but an unknown experimental factor could not be ruled out. In vitro tests confirmed that a few of the cytomegalovirus-associated TCR beta chains recognize cytomegalovirus antigens. A later analysis found that TCR association rates varied across HLA loci, with DRB1 alleles showing the most associated TCRs and HLA-C alleles the fewest. Across donors, most TCR sequences were observed very rarely, whereas some public TCRs were present in many individuals. According to a later analysis, most CMV-associated TCR beta chains appeared to be HLA-restricted, and the HLA associations seemed to be driven largely by CMV exposure. In this cohort, only TCR beta chains were sequenced, and detectable features were limited by the absence of alpha or paired-chain data. In both the original and validation cohorts, the classifier was reported to diagnose cytomegalovirus status with high specificity and sensitivity.

To note about this clone: Its antigen is not yet known. Base qualities were left out, and no much larger clone turns up one base away.

Libraries were constructed by the immunoSEQ multiplex PCR assay. A mixture of 60 forward primers for TCR Vbeta segments and 13 reverse primers for TCR Jbeta segments was used in the multiplex PCR. A multiplex PCR assay on genomic DNA amplified the CDR3 region of rearranged TCR beta genes. On the Illumina HiSeq System, the amplified TCR beta libraries were sequenced as 87-base-pair reads. The authors processed their data as follows. A later analysis tallied 75 million to 85 million unique TCR beta chains across the 700 or so repertoires, and about 10 million of those chains were shared by two or more donors. To remove PCR and sequencing errors, raw reads were error-corrected and collapsed into unique sequences using a nearest-neighbor algorithm that merged closely related sequences. V, D and J gene segments were assigned by aligning CDR3 sequences to IMGT reference sequences. Each retained sequence needed at least a six-nucleotide match to both a V gene segment and a J gene segment. A rearrangement was called productive if the CDR3 had no stop codons and remained in frame with V and J, and every other rearrangement was called non-productive. CDR3 was defined by IMGT convention, running from the second conserved V-encoded cysteine to the conserved J-encoded phenylalanine. The earlier analysis of about 590 of the donors excluded sequences that lacked an unambiguous match to a single V gene segment. An earlier analysis of over 450 of the donors classified V segments as functional when productive rearrangements were above 56.7% and as segregating when the standard deviation between donors was above 5%. To diagnose cytomegalovirus status from the catalog of TCR beta chain sequences, a statistical classification framework was built. A later analysis assigned V and J genes by comparing TCR nucleotide sequences with IMGT/GENE-DB human TR gene sequences. The TCRdist pipeline was used in a later analysis to assign CDR3 sequences and most-parsimonious VDJ recombination scenarios. A later analysis defined each TCR beta chain by its CDR3 amino acid sequence plus V-gene family, and excluded reads lacking a unique V-gene family. To address suspected cross-contamination and a sequencing artifact, a later analysis removed a few hundred highly shared, low-generation-probability nucleotide sequences. In a later analysis, a clonal expansion index for each public chain was calculated from normalized within-repertoire ranks of inferred template counts. A later analysis computed generation probabilities with a VDJ recombination model fitted to out-of-frame rearrangements, and checked the results against IGoR. A later analysis scored TCR-TCR, TCR-HLA and TCR-CMV co-occurrence with hypergeometric tests, applying a repertoire-size bias correction to TCR pairs. False discovery rates were estimated in a later analysis by permuting HLA or CMV assignments 20 times. In a later analysis, co-occurring TCRs were grouped using DBSCAN, with TCRdist sequence similarity added in when clustering inside HLA-allele-positive subsets. Repertoires with fewer than 30,000 or more than 120,000 public chains were left out of co-occurrence clustering, as were four to six repertoires with anomalous nucleotide sharing. This is the immuneACCESS table as TCRdb keeps it, with only in-frame sequences that have V and J called. A part of the clones is gone; compared with another copy, unresolved V genes explain less than half, and the rest is unexplained. The V and J calls and clone size are taken from that table; D and trimming were inferred from the DNA. Across this sample there are 150,000 to 200,000 clones, with roughly 85% seen only once. Roughly 9.3% of the sample lies in the top ten.

The cohort consisted of approximately 670 healthy bone marrow donors. Cohort members were all nominally healthy when sampled, although unrecorded immune exposures were likely present. The donor tested CMV seropositive, placing the donor among the roughly 300 seropositive members of the cohort. A peripheral blood sample was provided by each donor, and peripheral blood mononuclear cells were used for TCR beta sequencing. The Qiagen DNeasy Blood Extraction Kit was used to extract genomic DNA from the blood cell samples. The receptor was isolated from a man in his late teens or twenties in good health and CMV-seropositive. Sequencing input: PBMCs. The V gene is TRBV7-2 and the J gene is TRBJ1-3; no D gene is confidently identified. The CDR3 here reads CASSLSDPGLSGNTIYF. The DNA reads as follows: TGTGCCAGCAGCCTTTCCGACCCAGGCCTCTCTGGAAACACCATATATTTT.